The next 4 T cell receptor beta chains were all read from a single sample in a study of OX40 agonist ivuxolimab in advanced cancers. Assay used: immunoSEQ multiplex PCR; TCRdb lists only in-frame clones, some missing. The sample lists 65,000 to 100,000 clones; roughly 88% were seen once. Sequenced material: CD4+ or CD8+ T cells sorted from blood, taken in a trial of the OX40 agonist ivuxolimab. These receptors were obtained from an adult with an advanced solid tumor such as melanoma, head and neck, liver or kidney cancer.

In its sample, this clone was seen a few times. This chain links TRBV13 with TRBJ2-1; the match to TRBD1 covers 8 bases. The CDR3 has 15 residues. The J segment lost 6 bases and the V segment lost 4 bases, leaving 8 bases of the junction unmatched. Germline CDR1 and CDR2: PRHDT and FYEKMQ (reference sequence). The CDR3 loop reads CASSSGTGLPNEQFF. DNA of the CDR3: TGTGCCAGCAGCTCCGGGACAGGCCTTCCCAATGAGCAGTTCTTC.

CDR3 residues: CASSGTEETQYF. The DNA for the CDR3 is TGTGCCAGCTCAGGGACCGAAGAGACCCAGTACTTC. This rearrangement joins TRBV19 to TRBJ2-5; TRBD1 or TRBD2 may be the D gene (5 bases each). Trimming cost V 9 bases and J 3 bases, with 11 bases left between them. Germline CDR1 and CDR2: LNHDA and SQIVND (reference sequence). CDR3 size: 12 residues.

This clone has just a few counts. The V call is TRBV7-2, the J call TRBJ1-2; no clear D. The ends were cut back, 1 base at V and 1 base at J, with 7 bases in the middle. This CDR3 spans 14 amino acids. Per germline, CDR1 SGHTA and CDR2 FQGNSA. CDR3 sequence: CASSLGSLNYGYTF. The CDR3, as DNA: TGTGCCAGCAGCTTAGGTTCCCTTAACTATGGCTACACCTTC.

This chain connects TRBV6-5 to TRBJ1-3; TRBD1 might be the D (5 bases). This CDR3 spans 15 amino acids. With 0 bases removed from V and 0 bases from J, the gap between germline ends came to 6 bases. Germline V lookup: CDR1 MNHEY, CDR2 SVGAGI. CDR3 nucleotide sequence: TGTGCCAGCAGTTACTCGAGGGGCTCTGGAAACACCATATATTTT. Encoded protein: CASSYSRGSGNTIYF.